This T cell receptor (beta chain) derives from a study of neoadjuvant anti-PD-1 for oral cavity cancer. Study at large: Before surgery, most patients got three to four biweekly 3 mg/kg nivolumab doses.

Sequencing was performed with immunoSEQ multiplex PCR; in TCRdb, only in-frame clones are kept and a portion is missing. Here the sample spans about 12,000 clones, roughly three fifths being singletons. No culture or expansion preceded analysis of these blood cells. Trimming cost V 5 bases and J 0 bases; bases outside gene matches: 13. The CDR3 has 18 residues. The germline V gene encodes CDR1 MRHNA and CDR2 SNTAGT. This TCR derives from a person aged 35-79 years with oral cavity squamous cell carcinoma. The chain recombines TRBV6-4 with TRBJ2-1, with 7 bases aligning to TRBD2. The specimen was PBMCs, collected before nivolumab (anti-PD-1) treatment. DNA of the CDR3: TGTGCCAGCAGTCCCGGACGGGAGGTCTCCAGCTCCTACAATGAGCAGTTCTTC. Protein sequence: CASSPGREVSSSYNEQFF.